This TCR beta chain was documented in a study of cytomegalovirus exposure and HLA in healthy donors. Study background: It was reported in a later analysis that the 120 validation repertoires used the same platform as the roughly 670 first-cohort repertoires.

V was clipped by 2 bases and J by 0 bases; unmatched bases: 5. CDR3 size: 16 residues. Germline CDR1 SNHLY, CDR2 FYNNEI. Study-wide findings and caveats: Rarity characterized most TCR sequences, yet some public TCRs appeared in many donors. The classifier was said to identify cytomegalovirus status with high specificity and sensitivity. That first-cohort TCR clusters tended to co-occur in the 120 or so validation repertoires was found in a later analysis.

Clones were sequenced by immunoSEQ multiplex PCR, and TCRdb holds only the in-frame ones, with some missing. The sample shows some 250,000 clones, about 90% of them seen only once. On this clone: Antigen: not known.

This receptor was taken from a woman in her thirties in good health and CMV-seropositive. The sequenced sample was PBMCs. The genes are TRBV2 and TRBJ2-5; 8 bases are a match to TRBD1. CDR3 residues: CASSERDRIYQETQYF. The DNA for the CDR3 is TGTGCCAGCAGTGAAAGGGACAGGATTTACCAAGAGACCCAGTACTTC.